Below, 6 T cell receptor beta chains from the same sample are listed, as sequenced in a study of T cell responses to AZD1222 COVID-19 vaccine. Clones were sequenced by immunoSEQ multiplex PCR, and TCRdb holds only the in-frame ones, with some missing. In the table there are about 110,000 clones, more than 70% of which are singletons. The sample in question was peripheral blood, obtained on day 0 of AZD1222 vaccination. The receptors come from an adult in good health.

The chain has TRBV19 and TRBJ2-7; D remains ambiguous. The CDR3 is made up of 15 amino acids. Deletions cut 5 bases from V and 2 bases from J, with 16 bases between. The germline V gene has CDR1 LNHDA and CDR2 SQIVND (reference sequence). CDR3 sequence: CASSASFTPTYEQYF. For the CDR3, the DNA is TGTGCCAGTAGTGCTTCGTTTACGCCCACCTACGAGCAGTACTTC.

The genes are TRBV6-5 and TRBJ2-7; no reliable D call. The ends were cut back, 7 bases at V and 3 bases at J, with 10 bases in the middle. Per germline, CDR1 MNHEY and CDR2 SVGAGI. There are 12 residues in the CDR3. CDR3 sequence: CASTGTNYEQYF. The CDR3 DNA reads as TGTGCCAGCACGGGCACCAACTACGAGCAGTACTTC.

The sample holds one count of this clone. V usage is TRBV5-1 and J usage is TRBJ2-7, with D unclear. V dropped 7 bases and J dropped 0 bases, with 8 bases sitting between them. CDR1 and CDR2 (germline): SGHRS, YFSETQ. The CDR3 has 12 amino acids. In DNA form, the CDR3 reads TGCGCCAGCTCCCCCCCCTCCTACGAGCAGTACTTC. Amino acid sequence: CASSPPSYEQYF.

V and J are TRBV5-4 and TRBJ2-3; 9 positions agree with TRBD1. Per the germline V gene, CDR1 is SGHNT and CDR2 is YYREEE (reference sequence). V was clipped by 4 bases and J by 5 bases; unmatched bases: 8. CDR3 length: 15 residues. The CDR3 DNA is TGTGCCAGCAGCGCACCCGGGACAGGGTTAGATACGCAGTATTTT. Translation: CASSAPGTGLDTQYF.

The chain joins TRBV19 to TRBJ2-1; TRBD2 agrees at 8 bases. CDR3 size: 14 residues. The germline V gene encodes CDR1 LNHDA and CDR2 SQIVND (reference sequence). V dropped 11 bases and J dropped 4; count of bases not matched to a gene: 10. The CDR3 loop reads CACSGLAGYNEQFF. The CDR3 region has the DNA TGTGCCTGCTCCGGACTAGCAGGGTACAATGAGCAGTTCTTC.

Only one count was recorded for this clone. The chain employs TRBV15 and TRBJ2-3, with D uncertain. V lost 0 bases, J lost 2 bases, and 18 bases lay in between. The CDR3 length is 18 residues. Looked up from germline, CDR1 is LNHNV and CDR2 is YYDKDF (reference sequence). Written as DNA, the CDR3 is TGTGCCACCAGCAGAGATCCACCTTACTCGTCCGTCACAGATACGCAGTATTTT. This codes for CATSRDPPYSSVTDTQYF.